Following are 7 T cell receptor beta chains from one sample sequenced in a study of T cells in Graves' hyperthyroidism and ophthalmopathy. Researchers took RNA transcripts and amplified the TCR beta CDR3 regions from them. During a first-round RT-PCR of the TCR CDR3, the HTBI primer set was used. One entry per CDR3 protein, called by TCRdb with MiXCR from the multiplex PCR reads. The table has some 510,000 distinct CDR3 sequences, around 21% seen once. Sample: blood. The source is a man aged 18-30 years with Graves' hyperthyroidism.

This clonotype was counted at least ten times. V gene TRBV28 combines with J gene TRBJ1-5; D is uncertain. Germline-derived CDR1 and CDR2 are MDHEN and SYDVKM. Trimming shortened V by 4 bases and J by 2 bases, and 12 bases separated the two germline ends. CDR3 size: 15 residues. As DNA, the CDR3 is TGTGCCAGCAGTTACCACCCGGTGGGCAATCAGCCCCAGCATTTT. Translated: CASSYHPVGNQPQHF.

This clonotype was seen at least ten times. The rearrangement uses TRBV7-8 and TRBJ1-2, with D possibly matching TRBD1 (5 bases). The germline V and J ends were trimmed by 2 bases and 0 bases, with 10 bases remaining between them. The CDR3 consists of 15 residues. The germline gives CDR1 SGHVS, CDR2 FQNEAQ. CDR3 bases: TGTGCCAGCAGCTTACTAGGGGAAGCTAACTATGGCTACACCTTC. Translated: CASSLLGEANYGYTF.

The table lists this clonotype with many counts. The chain has TRBV6-5 and TRBJ1-5; maybe TRBD1 (6 bases). Trimming shortened V by 0 bases and J by 0 bases, and 9 bases separated the two germline ends. This CDR3 is built from 16 residues. CDR1 MNHEY and CDR2 SVGAGI come from the germline V gene. The CDR3: CASSYSSGVSNQPQHF. The CDR3 DNA sequence: TGTGCCAGCAGTTACTCATCAGGGGTTAGCAATCAGCCCCAGCATTTT.

This clonotype was picked up a small number of times. It may be a read error: a sequence one base away is much more abundant. A read error is likely, as this CDR3 ends without the conserved phenylalanine or tryptophan. The rearrangement links TRBV6-5 to TRBJ2-7; D ambiguous. The V gene's germline CDR1 is MNHEY and CDR2 SVGAGI. V was pared by 0 bases and J by 0 bases, with 9 bases between. This CDR3 has 15 residues. As DNA, the CDR3 is TGTGCCAGCAGTTACTCGCCCAGTACCTCCTACGAGCAGTACTAC. As protein: CASSYSPSTSYEQYY.

This clonotype was recorded at least ten times. The chain carries TRBV5-1 and TRBJ1-2; D might be TRBD1 (6 bases). Trimming left V 7 bases short and J 6 bases short, with 25 bases between. The CDR3 extends over 16 amino acids. CDR1 is SGHRS, CDR2 YFSETQ, per germline. CDR3 DNA: TGCGCCAGCTTCTGGACGTACAGGGAGAGAGTGGATGGCTACACCTTC. As protein: CASFWTYRERVDGYTF.

The chain is built from TRBV4-1 and TRBJ2-5; D call uncertain. The germline V gene has CDR1 MGHRA and CDR2 YSYEKL. The CDR3 runs to 17 residues. The V and J ends lost 1 base and 2 bases respectively, with 17 bases between them. In nucleotides, the CDR3 is TGCGCCAGCAGCCAAGTCGTGCCCCAGGTGCGGCAAGAGACCCAGTACTTC. It encodes CASSQVVPQVRQETQYF.

The chain carries TRBV18 and TRBJ1-1; D possibly corresponds to TRBD1 (6 bases). Germline V gives CDR1 KGHSH, CDR2 LQKENI. V lost 3 bases, J lost 1 base, and 15 bases lay in between. The CDR3 has 16 amino acids. The CDR3 region has the DNA TGTGCCAGCTCACCGTCACAGGGAAGAGGGAACACTGAAGCTTTCTTT. It codes for CASSPSQGRGNTEAFF.